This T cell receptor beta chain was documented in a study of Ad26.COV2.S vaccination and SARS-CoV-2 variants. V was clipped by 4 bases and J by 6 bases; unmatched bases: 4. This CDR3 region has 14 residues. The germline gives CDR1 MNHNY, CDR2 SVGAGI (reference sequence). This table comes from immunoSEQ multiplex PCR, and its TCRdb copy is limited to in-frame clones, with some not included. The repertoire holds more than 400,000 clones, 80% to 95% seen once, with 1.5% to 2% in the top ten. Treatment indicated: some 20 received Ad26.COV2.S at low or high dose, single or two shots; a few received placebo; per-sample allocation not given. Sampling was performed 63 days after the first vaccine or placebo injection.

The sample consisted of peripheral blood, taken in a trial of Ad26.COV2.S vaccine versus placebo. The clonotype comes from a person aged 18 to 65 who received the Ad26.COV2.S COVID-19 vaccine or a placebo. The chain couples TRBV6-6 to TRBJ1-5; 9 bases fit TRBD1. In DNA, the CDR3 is TGTGCCAGCAGTTTGGACAGGGGAAGTCAGCCCCAGCATTTT. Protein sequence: CASSLDRGSQPQHF.